These 28 T cell receptor beta chains originate from one sample sequenced in a study of tumor-infiltrating lymphocytes in primary liver carcinoma. The study extracted blood RNA from unsorted whole blood and also extracted germline DNA. The input was roughly 0.5 ug total RNA; TCR beta cDNA was made from it with a constant-region primer. Libraries covering TCR beta were generated through three nested multiplex PCR rounds (using a slightly modified ARM-PCR). Both of the initial two PCR rounds ran for roughly 11 cycles and employed TRBV1-TRBV30 forward primers alongside a C-beta reverse primer. A single record per CDR3 protein comes from TCRdb applying MiXCR to the multiplex PCR reads. The sample holds 300,000 to 400,000 distinct CDR3 sequences, approximately 65% seen once. The sample comprised peripheral blood. All receptors derive from a man aged 40-50 years with primary liver carcinoma and hepatitis B virus infection.

For this clonotype: A much larger clone differs from this one at a single base, so this may be a read error. This rearrangement joins TRBV29-1 to TRBJ2-1; D remains ambiguous. Per the germline V gene, CDR1 is SQVTM and CDR2 is ANQGSEA. The CDR3 covers 11 residues. The CDR3 nucleotides are TGCAGCGGCTTGACATACAAAGAGCAGTTCTTC. The encoded protein is CSGLTYKEQFF.

This clonotype was counted only a few times. The chain links TRBV29-1 to TRBJ1-1; D not certain. Looked up from germline, CDR1 is SQVTM and CDR2 is ANQGSEA. Trimming left V 2 bases short and J 11 bases short, with 3 bases between. CDR3 size: 8 residues. Written as DNA, the CDR3 is TGCAGCGTTGAAATGGCTTTCTTT. It codes for CSVEMAFF.

With respect to this clonotype: One end of the junction is discordant with germline, which a read error may explain. The rearrangement links TRBV11-1 to TRBJ2-2, with a possible D match to TRBD1 (6 bases). This CDR3 is 15 amino acids long. Germline V gene data show CDR1 as SGHAT and CDR2 as FQDESV (reference sequence). CDR3: CASSLVGGLSGELCF. CDR3 nucleotide sequence: TGTGCCAGCAGCTTAGTAGGGGGTCTGTCCGGGGAGCTGTGTTTT.

In the case of this clonotype: This CDR3 is missing its conserved last phenylalanine or tryptophan, likely due to a read error. The chain joins TRBV28 to TRBJ1-5, with no clear D. The CDR3 has 12 amino acids. V dropped 8 bases and J dropped 1 base, with 6 bases sitting between them. Germline V gene lookup returns CDR1 MDHEN and CDR2 SYDVKM. This CDR3 reads CASWVSNQPQHL. CDR3 bases: TGTGCCAGCTGGGTGAGCAATCAGCCCCAGCATTTG.

The table lists this clonotype with many counts. The chain combines TRBV6-5 with TRBJ2-5; 8 nucleotides align to TRBD1. The CDR3 extends over 13 amino acids. CDR1 and CDR2 from the germline V gene are MNHEY and SVGAGI. Germline trimming cut 5 bases from V and 4 bases from J; bases unmatched to any gene: 3. This chain's CDR3 is CASSDDRGETQYF. Written as DNA, the CDR3 is TGTGCCAGCAGTGACGACAGGGGAGAGACCCAGTACTTC.

This clonotype was recorded only once. One base away lies a much larger clone, so this may be a sequencing read error. This chain joins TRBV6-5 and TRBJ2-4; D not certain. The CDR3 has 12 amino acids. Per the germline V gene, CDR1 is MNHEY and CDR2 is SVGAGI. CDR3 region: CASSTRQNIHYF. In DNA, the CDR3 is TGTGCCAGCAGCACACGACAAAACATTCACTACTTC.

This rearrangement joins TRBV7-8 to TRBJ2-3, with TRBD2 matching over 10 bases. Losses at the gene ends were 4 bases for V and 2 bases for J; bases not matched to a gene: 6. From germline, CDR1 is SGHVS and CDR2 FQNEAQ. The CDR3 sequence is 16 residues long. DNA for the CDR3: TGTGCCAGCAGCTACGGACTAGCGGACGACACAGATACGCAGTATTTT. This gives the protein CASSYGLADDTDTQYF.

With respect to this clonotype: At one boundary the junction diverges from the germline segment, which might be a read error. The chain joins TRBV5-5 to TRBJ2-5, with 7 bases lining up with TRBD1. This CDR3 contains 15 residues. The germline gives CDR1 SGHKS, CDR2 YYEKEE (reference sequence). CDR3 bases: TGTGCCATCAGCTCCACCAGGACAGGATGGGAGACCCAGTACTTC. Translated: CAISSTRTGWETQYF.

A word on this clonotype: Given a much more abundant clone one base away, this may be a read error. The V and J genes are TRBV6-2 or TRBV6-3 and TRBJ2-7; D gene ambiguous. This CDR3 spans 14 amino acids. Germline V lookup: CDR1 MNHEY, CDR2 SVGEGT. V lost 2 bases to trimming and J lost 3 bases, with 11 bases between them. CDR3 loop: CASSYPSFFYEQYF. CDR3 nucleotide sequence: TGTGCCAGCAGTTACCCTTCCTTCTTCTACGAGCAGTACTTC.

With regard to this clonotype: Just one base apart from a much larger clone, this may be a read error. The chain has TRBV10-3 and TRBJ1-6; D not resolved. The CDR3 loop spans 13 amino acids. Per germline, CDR1 ENHRY and CDR2 SYGVKD. CDR3 protein: CATSDGGDSPLHF. The CDR3 nucleotides are TGTGCCACCAGTGACGGTGGGGATTCACCCCTCCACTTT.

Comments on this clonotype: Just one base apart from a much larger clone, this may be a read error. The chain employs TRBV6-5 and TRBJ1-4; unclear D gene. Germline loops: CDR1 MNHEY, CDR2 SVGAGI. Trimming left V 2 bases short and J 5 bases short, with 15 bases between. The CDR3 is 16 residues long. Here the CDR3 DNA reads TGTGCCAGCAGTTACAGGACGGGGATGTTCAATGAAAAACTGTTTTTT. Its protein product is CASSYRTGMFNEKLFF.

This clonotype was detected once. The chain links TRBV10-2 to TRBJ2-7, with no clear D. Between the trimmed V and J ends, which lost 4 bases and 7 bases, there was a span of 8 bases. The germline gives CDR1 WSHSY, CDR2 SAAADI. The CDR3 spans 11 residues. CDR3 region: CASSAPREQYF. The DNA of the CDR3 is TGCGCCAGCAGTGCCCCTAGGGAGCAGTACTTC.

There are a few counts of this clonotype. The V gene is TRBV5-1, the J gene TRBJ1-1; D is ambiguous. CDR1 is SGHRS, CDR2 YFSETQ, per germline. V was trimmed by 0 bases and J by 4 bases, leaving 7 bases between them. The CDR3 is 13 amino acids. CDR3 coding DNA: TGCGCCAGCAGCTTGGGGGAGACCACTGAAGCTTTCTTT. Its protein is CASSLGETTEAFF.

This clonotype was seen once. Lacking the conserved final phenylalanine or tryptophan, this CDR3 likely reflects a read error. The chain joins TRBV11-1 to TRBJ2-1; D remains unclear. The germline V gene encodes CDR1 SGHAT and CDR2 FQDESV (reference sequence). The length of the CDR3 is 14 residues. The CDR3 loop reads CASSPTAEDNEQFL. The CDR3, as DNA: TGTGCTAGCAGCCCTACCGCGGAAGACAATGAGCAGTTCCTC.

As regards this clonotype: Since a much larger clone is just one base distant, this may be a read error. J is TRBJ2-7 and V is TRBV6-5, with D uncertain. Germline lookup yields CDR1 MNHEY and CDR2 SVGAGI. Trimming left V 8 bases short and J 3 bases short, with 14 bases between. The CDR3 length is 13 residues. CDR3 bases: TGTGCCAGCGTATCCAGGCCTGGCTACGAGCAGTACTTC. This sequence encodes CASVSRPGYEQYF.

Remarks on this clonotype: The junction and the germline gene differ at one end; a read error may be behind it. V and J are TRBV28 and TRBJ2-3; the match to TRBD2 covers 7 bases. This CDR3 is 17 amino acids long. Germline V gene lookup returns CDR1 MDHEN and CDR2 SYDVKM. In DNA form, the CDR3 reads TGTGCCAGCAGTCTTTCAATTTCCCTAGCGGACACAGATGCGCAGTATTTT. This translates into CASSLSISLADTDAQYF.

With respect to this clonotype: No conserved phenylalanine or tryptophan is present at the end of the CDR3, so a read error is the likely explanation. The chain employs TRBV10-1 and TRBJ2-3, with 8 bases lining up with TRBD1. V lost 1 base to trimming and J lost 8 bases; unmatched junction nucleotides: 2. This CDR3 comprises 13 residues. CDR1 and CDR2 from the germline V gene are WNHNN and SYGVQD (reference sequence). DNA for the CDR3: TGCGCCAGCAGTGAGTGGGACAGGAGTACGCAGTATCTT. Translating gives CASSEWDRSTQYL.

The rearrangement links TRBV11-3 to TRBJ2-7; TRBD1 is a possible D gene (5 bases). Trimming removed 1 base at V and 7 bases at J, with 11 bases between. This CDR3 region has 13 residues. In germline, CDR1 is SGHNT, CDR2 YENEEA. CDR3 region: CASSLGWGDEQYF. CDR3 in DNA: TGTGCCAGCAGCTTAGGTTGGGGCGATGAGCAGTACTTC.

To note about this clonotype: A much larger clone differs from this one at a single base, so this may be a read error. The rearrangement links TRBV4-1 to TRBJ2-3, with a possible D match to TRBD1 (5 bases). Germline lookup yields CDR1 MGHRA and CDR2 YSYEKL. This CDR3 has 17 amino acids. The CDR3 here is CASSQERAGSSTVTQYF. Here the CDR3 DNA reads TGCGCCAGCAGCCAAGAACGCGCAGGGTCTTCCACAGTTACGCAGTATTTT.

This clonotype was recorded once. The V call is TRBV6-6, the J call TRBJ1-6; no clear D gene. This CDR3 has 13 amino acids. CDR1 MNHNY and CDR2 SVGAGI come from the germline V gene (reference sequence). The CDR3 spells CVSTNSQPSPLHF. CDR3 nucleotides: TGTGTCAGTACTAATTCCCAGCCTTCACCCCTCCACTTT.

As to this clonotype: A much larger clone lies a single base off, so this may be a read error. This chain connects TRBV12-3 or TRBV12-4 to TRBJ2-7; 7 nucleotides line up with TRBD2. CDR3 length equals 17 residues. The CDR3 region is CVSSRRRGIIHAYEQYF. As DNA, the CDR3 is TGTGTCAGCAGCCGAAGGCGGGGGATAATACACGCTTACGAGCAGTACTTC.

Details on this clonotype: At one end, the junction sequence differs from germline, possibly due to a read error. The genes are TRBV4-1 and TRBJ2-2; 14 nucleotides line up with TRBD2. The CDR3 covers 19 residues. Germline-derived CDR1 and CDR2 are MGHRA and YSYEKL. The CDR3 sequence is CSSSQPKGLAGVDSGELFF. The CDR3 DNA sequence: TGCTCCAGCAGCCAGCCTAAGGGACTAGCGGGAGTGGATAGCGGGGAGCTGTTTTTT.

About this clonotype: Likely a read error: the CDR3 ends without its conserved phenylalanine or tryptophan. This chain joins TRBV28 and TRBJ2-2; no clear D gene. The CDR3 has 14 amino acids. Germline CDR1 and CDR2: MDHEN and SYDVKM. V lost 6 bases and J lost 1, with 9 bases in between. DNA for the CDR3: TGTGCCAGCAGCCGTCTCGGGAACACCGGGGAGCTGTTTATT. Encoded protein: CASSRLGNTGELFI.

This clonotype was found many times. The chain uses TRBV6-5 and TRBJ2-5; a possible D gene is TRBD1 (5 bases). Germline V gives CDR1 MNHEY, CDR2 SVGAGI. V lost 6 bases and J lost 1, with 12 bases in between. This CDR3 spans 14 amino acids. CDR3 region: CASSPTGIQETQYF. The CDR3 DNA reads as TGTGCCAGCAGCCCAACAGGAATCCAAGAGACCCAGTACTTC.

Note on this clonotype: The junction differs from germline at one of its ends, possibly a read error. The rearrangement links TRBV11-1 to TRBJ1-1, with D possibly TRBD1 on 6 matching bases. Germline CDR1 and CDR2: SGHAT and FQDESV (reference sequence). The CDR3 runs to 17 residues. The CDR3 spells CASSFQGPALMGTKALF. The CDR3 DNA is TGTGCCAGCAGCTTTCAGGGGCCAGCGCTCATGGGCACTAAAGCTCTCTTT.

This clonotype was recorded at least ten times. The chain employs TRBV4-1 and TRBJ2-3; 7 nucleotides match TRBD1. The CDR3 consists of 14 residues. Looked up from germline, CDR1 is MGHRA and CDR2 is YSYEKL. The J segment lost 3 bases and the V segment lost 5 bases, leaving 5 bases of the junction unmatched. CDR3 in amino acids: CASSSRQGTDTQYF. The CDR3 nucleotides are TGCGCCAGCAGCTCGAGACAGGGTACAGATACGCAGTATTTT.

Remarks on this clonotype: Because it lacks the conserved phenylalanine or tryptophan at the end, this CDR3 is likely a read error. It is unclear where the CDR3 begins or ends on the DNA, so no DNA is shown, and the CDR3 is as TCRdb lists it. The V and J genes are TRBV5-5 and TRBJ2-1. Germline CDR1 SGHKS, CDR2 YYEKEE (reference sequence). Inclusive of both ends, the CDR3 amounts to 12 amino acids. The CDR3 loop is CASSFTLDEQLL.

This clonotype came up many times. The rearrangement links TRBV6-5 to TRBJ1-5; maybe TRBD1 (5 bases). The CDR3 is 14 residues long. Trimming stripped 0 bases from V and 7 bases from J, with 10 bases between. Germline V lookup: CDR1 MNHEY, CDR2 SVGAGI. This CDR3 is CASSYSGREQPQHF. CDR3 DNA sequence: TGTGCCAGCAGTTACTCTGGCAGGGAACAGCCCCAGCATTTT.